The next 18 T cell receptor beta chains were all read from a single sample in a study of cytomegalovirus exposure and HLA in healthy donors. It was with 60 Vbeta and 13 Jbeta primers that the PCR ran. Assay: immunoSEQ multiplex PCR; the TCRdb copy retains only in-frame clones and omits some. Seen here are fewer than 200,000 clones, less than 90% observed once, and the top ten hold about 1.6%. Material: PBMCs. These receptors originate from a man aged 50 to 60 in good health and CMV-seronegative.

J is TRBJ2-7 and V is TRBV7-2; the match to TRBD1 covers 8 bases. From germline, CDR1 is SGHTA and CDR2 FQGNSA. Losses at the gene ends were 1 base for V and 7 bases for J; bases not matched to a gene: 9. The CDR3 extends over 15 amino acids. CDR3 DNA sequence: TGTGCCAGCAGCTTAGGTGGGTCAGGGGGCGGTGAGCAGTACTTC. This translates into CASSLGGSGGGEQYF.

This clone was seen a handful of times. The chain employs TRBV30 and TRBJ1-4; a weak D match, TRBD1 (6 bases). The V end was cut by 5 bases, the J end by 7 bases, with 23 bases between. Germline V gives CDR1 GTSNPN, CDR2 SVGIG (reference sequence). The CDR3 covers 16 residues. The CDR3 loop is CAWGPAGTRSVEKLFF. CDR3 sequence (DNA): TGTGCCTGGGGTCCCGCCGGGACAAGATCGGTTGAAAAACTGTTTTTT.

The CDR3 coding sequence is TGTGCCAGCAGTTTACTTTTCAGGGATAGCAATCAGCCCCAGCATTTT. Translation: CASSLLFRDSNQPQHF. The chain recombines TRBV28 with TRBJ1-5; tentative D call: TRBD1 (5 bases). Trimming stripped 2 bases from V and 0 bases from J, with 11 bases between. CDR1 and CDR2 from the germline V gene are MDHEN and SYDVKM. The CDR3 loop spans 16 amino acids.

J is TRBJ2-7 and V is TRBV7-8; 9 bases match TRBD1. Germline loops: CDR1 SGHVS, CDR2 FQNEAQ. CDR3 length equals 16 residues. The junction had 13 bases not matched to a gene; V was cut back by 5 bases and J by 5 bases. CDR3 DNA: TGTGCCAGCAGCCTCAACCCGGGACAGGGTACGGACGAGCAGTACTTC. This gives the protein CASSLNPGQGTDEQYF. The entire variable domain, with the rest obtained from reference TRBV7-8 and TRBJ2-7, is as follows: GAGVSQSPRYKVAKRGQDVALRCDPISGHVSLFWYQQALGQGPEFLTYFQNEAQLDKSGLPSDRFFAERPEGSVSTLKIQRTQQEDSAVYLCASSLNPGQGTDEQYFGPGTRLTVT.

The chain has TRBV9 and TRBJ1-2; no definite D call. The ends were cut back, 4 bases at V and 3 bases at J, with 16 bases in the middle. The CDR3 has 15 amino acids. The germline V gene encodes CDR1 SGDLS and CDR2 YYNGEE. The CDR3 region has the DNA TGTGCCAGCAGCACCCCCTCTCCCGGTTACTATGGCTACACCTTC. It translates to CASSTPSPGYYGYTF.

This clone was counted a few times. The rearrangement uses TRBV7-9 and TRBJ2-1; D perhaps matches TRBD1 (5 bases). The CDR3 sequence is 17 residues long. Germline V gives CDR1 SEHNR, CDR2 FQNEAQ (reference sequence). Trimming took off 4 bases at V and 0 bases at J, with 16 bases between the two ends. The CDR3, as DNA: TGTGCCAGCAGCTCCGCAGGGAACCTCTTCTCCTACAATGAGCAGTTCTTC. This codes for CASSSAGNLFSYNEQFF.

The chain recombines TRBV30 with TRBJ2-1; 10 nucleotides align to TRBD2. Losses at the gene ends were 3 bases for V and 6 bases for J; bases not matched to a gene: 17. Germline V gene data show CDR1 as GTSNPN and CDR2 as SVGIG (reference sequence). This CDR3 has 18 amino acids. The CDR3 here is CAWSRQRTSGPFPNEQFF. The CDR3 region has the DNA TGTGCCTGGAGCCGACAGAGGACTAGCGGTCCCTTCCCCAATGAGCAGTTCTTC.

The rearrangement joins TRBV10-3 to TRBJ2-7; D is perhaps TRBD2 (6 bases). The CDR3 extends over 13 amino acids. Germline V lookup: CDR1 ENHRY, CDR2 SYGVKD. The V end was cut by 9 bases, the J end by 6 bases, with 18 bases between. In DNA form, the CDR3 reads TGTGCCATTGAAGCGGGTGCGGGCTGCGAGCAGTACTTC. Its protein is CAIEAGAGCEQYF.

This chain joins TRBV15 and TRBJ2-1; TRBD2 aligns across 7 bases. Germline values: CDR1 LNHNV, CDR2 YYDKDF (reference sequence). Germline trimming cut 6 bases from V and 3 bases from J; bases unmatched to any gene: 8. The CDR3 runs 15 residues. The CDR3 loop is CATRWGGVGYNEQFF. The CDR3 bases are TGTGCCACCAGGTGGGGGGGAGTGGGCTACAATGAGCAGTTCTTC.

Comments on this clone: At one of its ends the junction is not consistent with the germline gene, which may arise from a read error. V usage is TRBV11-1 and J usage is TRBJ2-3; TRBD2 might be the D (6 bases). The CDR3 is 13 amino acids. The germline CDR1 and CDR2 sequences are SGHAT and FQDESV (reference sequence). The CDR3 bases are TGTGCCAGCAGCTTAGTCTTCGGGACTTTCCCTTCTTTT. Translating it yields CASSLVFGTFPSF.

The table lists this clone with a few counts. This chain links TRBV4-2 with TRBJ1-1; 10 nucleotides agree with TRBD1. Germline V CDR1 and CDR2: LGHNA, YNFKEQ. Unmatched junction bases numbered 3, after V lost 6 bases and J lost 11 bases. The CDR3 runs to 11 residues. The CDR3 spells CASRGTGEAFF. For the CDR3, the DNA is TGTGCCAGCAGGGGGACAGGGGAGGCTTTCTTT.

The rearrangement joins TRBV6-6 to TRBJ2-7; TRBD1 aligns across 7 bases. J was trimmed by 5 bases and V by 6 bases; bases with no gene match: 10. From germline, CDR1 is MNHNY and CDR2 SVGAGI (reference sequence). The CDR3 covers 14 residues. The CDR3 sequence is CASSLTGTSNEQYF. The DNA for the CDR3 is TGTGCCAGCAGCTTGACAGGGACCTCTAACGAGCAGTACTTC.

This chain connects TRBV29-1 to TRBJ2-2, with D perhaps matching TRBD1 (5 bases). CDR1 and CDR2 (germline): SQVTM, ANQGSEA. The CDR3 is 14 residues long. The V and J ends lost 7 bases and 4 bases respectively, with 16 bases between them. The CDR3 is CSAPSGHSTGELFF. The CDR3 region has the DNA TGCAGCGCCCCCTCCGGACACTCCACCGGGGAGCTGTTTTTT.

The chain combines TRBV7-2 with TRBJ2-5, with 7 positions matching TRBD2. V lost 1 base, J lost 5 bases, and 4 bases stayed unmatched. The V gene's germline CDR1 is SGHTA and CDR2 FQGNSA. This CDR3 contains 14 residues. The CDR3 reads CASSLGGSKETQYF. In DNA, the CDR3 is TGTGCCAGCAGCTTAGGCGGGAGTAAGGAGACCCAGTACTTC.

The chain joins TRBV5-1 to TRBJ2-3, with unresolved D. CDR1 SGHRS and CDR2 YFSETQ come from the germline V gene. Trimming pared 0 bases from V and 2 bases from J, leaving 13 bases between. The length of the CDR3 is 16 residues. The DNA for the CDR3 is TGCGCCAGCAGCTTGGTGGCAGGATCCATCACAGATACGCAGTATTTT. Translating it yields CASSLVAGSITDTQYF.

This chain links TRBV4-3 with TRBJ2-1; a weak D match, TRBD2 (6 bases). V lost 2 bases, J lost 0 bases, and 14 bases lay in between. Germline V gene lookup returns CDR1 LGHNA and CDR2 YSLEER. The CDR3 is made up of 17 amino acids. DNA of the CDR3: TGCGCCAGCAGCCAACATAGCGGAGTGAGCTCCTACAATGAGCAGTTCTTC. Amino acid sequence: CASSQHSGVSSYNEQFF.

The V gene is TRBV7-3, the J gene TRBJ2-3, with 7 bases lining up with TRBD2. Germline-derived CDR1 and CDR2 are SGHTA and FQGTGA. V shed 3 bases, J shed 2 bases, and the junction held 5 bases outside the gene matches. The CDR3 loop spans 15 amino acids. In nucleotides, the CDR3 is TGTGCCAGCAGCTTTTTCGGGGGGACCACAGATACGCAGTATTTT. Translation: CASSFFGGTTDTQYF.

This clone has just a few counts. The chain has TRBV6-6 and TRBJ1-1, with no clear D. Trimming left V 0 bases short and J 6 bases short, with 11 bases between. The CDR3 runs to 14 residues. Germline V gene lookup returns CDR1 MNHNY and CDR2 SVGAGI (reference sequence). CDR3 DNA sequence: TGTGCCAGCAGTTACTCGCGTTCACCGGCTGAAGCTTTCTTT. Residues: CASSYSRSPAEAFF.